The present T cell receptor beta chain was sequenced within a study of metastatic and nonmetastatic thyroid tumors. The CDR3 has 13 amino acids. The germline CDR1 and CDR2 sequences are SGHAT and FQNNGV. The V end was cut by 4 bases, the J end by 6 bases, with 10 bases between. In the source study's methods: A classifier of distant metastasis in papillary thyroid cancer was built from CDR3 differences (across clinicopathological groups). MiXCR reprocessed the PCR reads for TCRdb. These V and J calls derive from TCRdb rather than the authors' analysis. The sample has tens of thousands of clones, roughly 22% seen once. Not a single patient had been given any form of treatment at any point before undergoing thyroid surgery.

The receptor was derived from a female donor with papillary thyroid cancer or a benign thyroid nodule (not recorded which). Some clones in this sample may be carry-over from other donors' samples. Sequenced: adjacent normal tissue. This chain links TRBV11-2 with TRBJ1-3, with D possibly TRBD1 on 6 matching bases. This CDR3 reads CASSSQGVNTIYF. As DNA, the CDR3 is TGTGCCAGCAGCTCACAGGGTGTAAACACCATATATTTT.